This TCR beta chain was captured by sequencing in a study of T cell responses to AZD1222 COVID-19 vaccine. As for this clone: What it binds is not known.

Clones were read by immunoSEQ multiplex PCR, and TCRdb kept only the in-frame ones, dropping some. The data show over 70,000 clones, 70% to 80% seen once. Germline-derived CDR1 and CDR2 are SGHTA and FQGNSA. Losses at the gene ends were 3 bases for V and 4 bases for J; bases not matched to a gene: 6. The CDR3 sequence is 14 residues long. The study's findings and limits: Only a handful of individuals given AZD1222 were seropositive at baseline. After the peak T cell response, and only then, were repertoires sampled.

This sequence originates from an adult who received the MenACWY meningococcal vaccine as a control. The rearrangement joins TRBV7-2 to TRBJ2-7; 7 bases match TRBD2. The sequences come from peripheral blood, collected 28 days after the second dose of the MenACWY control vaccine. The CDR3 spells CASSFSGLVYEQYF. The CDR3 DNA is TGTGCCAGCAGCTTCTCCGGACTAGTATACGAGCAGTACTTC.